These T cell receptor beta chains were read from a single sample in a study of shared clonotypes between healthy human individuals. Sequencing was performed with immunoSEQ multiplex PCR; in TCRdb, only in-frame clones are kept and a portion is missing. The sample consists of fewer than 850,000 clones, about three quarters of them appearing once. The sequencing input was memory CD4+ T cells sorted from blood. Receptor source: a woman in her twenties or thirties in good health. Each CDR3 is given with its conserved first and last residue. A D gene is named only where the DNA matches it firmly. The listing skips clone size in some rows; elsewhere it reads once, few, many or a size class.

v_call	clone_size	j_call	d_call	cdr3_aa	cdr3_nt
TRBV11-2	NA	TRBJ2-5	NA	CASSLFPGSQETQYF	TGTGCCAGCAGCTTATTTCCAGGGAGCCAAGAGACCCAGTACTTC
TRBV19	NA	TRBJ1-4	TRBD1	CASSPGQGVGSEKLFF	TGTGCCAGTAGTCCCGGACAGGGGGTAGGGAGTGAAAAACTGTTTTTT
TRBV5-1	NA	TRBJ2-3	NA	CASSLMGASTDTQYF	TGCGCCAGCAGCTTGATGGGGGCCTCCACAGATACGCAGTATTTT
TRBV11-2	once	TRBJ2-4	NA	CASSNRDTLAKNIQYF	TGTGCCAGCAGCAACCGGGACACTTTAGCCAAAAACATTCAGTACTTC
TRBV7-3	many	TRBJ2-3	NA	CASSQGYLRTDTQYF	TGTGCCAGCAGCCAAGGATATCTCCGCACAGATACGCAGTATTTT
TRBV5-8	NA	TRBJ2-1	NA	CASSLYTDEQFF	TGTGCCAGCAGCCTCTATACGGATGAGCAGTTCTTC
TRBV18	NA	TRBJ2-7	TRBD1	CASSPAGTGYEQYF	TGTGCCAGCTCACCAGCCGGGACAGGCTACGAGCAGTACTTC
TRBV2	NA	TRBJ1-4	TRBD1	CASTGTGYEKLFF	TGTGCCAGCACCGGGACAGGGTATGAAAAACTGTTTTTT
TRBV19	many	TRBJ1-4	NA	CATKDGATNEKLFF	TGTGCCACAAAGGACGGAGCAACTAATGAAAAACTGTTTTTT
TRBV2	NA	TRBJ2-5	NA	CASGGTDNQETQYF	TGTGCCAGCGGGGGGACAGACAACCAAGAGACCCAGTACTTC
TRBV13	once	TRBJ2-1	TRBD2	CASSRDGLAEDNEQFF	TGTGCCAGCAGCCGCGATGGACTAGCGGAGGACAATGAGCAGTTCTTC
TRBV28	NA	TRBJ2-1	NA	CASSPPNSYNEQFF	TGTGCCAGCAGCCCCCCTAACAGTTACAATGAGCAGTTCTTC
TRBV6-1	many	TRBJ2-7	NA	CASSEKPWRTNSYEQYF	TGTGCCAGCAGTGAAAAACCCTGGCGGACCAACTCCTACGAGCAGTACTTC
TRBV28	NA	TRBJ1-5	NA	CASSFGGQQPQHF	TGTGCCAGCAGTTTTGGGGGGCAGCAGCCCCAGCATTTT
TRBV5-1	NA	TRBJ1-2	NA	CASSPDDGSYGYTF	TGCGCCAGCAGCCCTGACGACGGAAGCTATGGCTACACCTTC
TRBV4-1	few	TRBJ2-1	NA	CASSQVVGARGEQFF	TGCGCCAGCAGCCAAGTTGTAGGAGCCCGAGGTGAGCAGTTCTTC
TRBV28	NA	TRBJ2-7	TRBD1	CASSSPATTGGSYEQYF	TGTGCCAGCAGTTCACCAGCCACGACAGGGGGTTCCTACGAGCAGTACTTC
TRBV27	NA	TRBJ1-1	NA	CASSFFGGGAFF	TGTGCCAGCAGTTTCTTCGGGGGGGGAGCTTTCTTT
TRBV19	few	TRBJ2-2	NA	CASSGQGTPGELFF	TGTGCCAGTAGTGGCCAGGGAACCCCCGGGGAGCTGTTTTTT
TRBV28	NA	TRBJ1-5	NA	CASSLLRTYNQPQHF	TGTGCCAGCAGTTTACTCCGTACGTACAATCAGCCCCAGCATTTT
TRBV7-2	NA	TRBJ2-7	NA	CASSQWGLHYEQYF	TGTGCCAGCAGCCAATGGGGACTCCACTACGAGCAGTACTTC
TRBV4-1	NA	TRBJ2-1	NA	CASRSVSTWDEQFF	TGCGCCAGCAGGTCGGTATCGACCTGGGATGAGCAGTTCTTC
TRBV5-1	few	TRBJ1-2	NA	CASSLEVGKYGYTF	TGCGCCAGCAGCTTGGAGGTCGGTAAATATGGCTACACCTTC
TRBV7-9	NA	TRBJ1-1	TRBD1	CASSLVGQGRMNTEAFF	TGTGCCAGCAGCTTAGTGGGACAGGGCCGCATGAACACTGAAGCTTTCTTT
TRBV10-2	NA	TRBJ1-2	NA	CASSEQNYGYTF	TGCGCCAGCAGTGAACAGAACTATGGCTACACCTTC
TRBV6-6	few	TRBJ1-2	NA	CASSYSNGGGKGYTF	TGTGCCAGCAGTTACTCGAATGGGGGGGGCAAAGGCTACACCTTC
TRBV2	NA	TRBJ2-3	TRBD2	CASMREYTDTQYF	TGTGCCAGCATGCGGGAGTACACAGATACGCAGTATTTT
TRBV7-2	NA	TRBJ1-3	NA	CASSLAQASGNTIYF	TGTGCCAGCAGCTTAGCGCAGGCCTCTGGAAACACCATATATTTT
TRBV29-1	once	TRBJ2-7	TRBD1	CSVRGGAAPYEQYF	TGCAGCGTTCGAGGGGGCGCGGCCCCCTACGAGCAGTACTTC
TRBV7-9	NA	TRBJ1-2	NA	CASSGGEDYGYTF	TGTGCCAGCAGTGGGGGGGAAGACTATGGCTACACCTTC
TRBV11-2	NA	TRBJ2-5	TRBD2	CASSLIGRGTQTQYF	TGTGCCAGCAGCTTAATCGGGAGGGGGACGCAGACCCAGTACTTC
TRBV29-1	NA	TRBJ1-2	NA	CSPPGAPVDGYTF	TGCAGCCCGCCGGGGGCCCCCGTGGACGGCTACACCTTC